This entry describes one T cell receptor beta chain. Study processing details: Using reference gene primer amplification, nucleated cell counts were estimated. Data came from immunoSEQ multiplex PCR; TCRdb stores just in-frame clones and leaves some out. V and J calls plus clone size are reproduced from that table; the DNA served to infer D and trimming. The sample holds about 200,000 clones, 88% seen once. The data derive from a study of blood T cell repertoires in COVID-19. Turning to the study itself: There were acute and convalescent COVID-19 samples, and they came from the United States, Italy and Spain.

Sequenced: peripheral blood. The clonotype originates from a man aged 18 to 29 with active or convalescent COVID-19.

The CDR3: CASRSGGPATDTQYF. The CDR3 nucleotides are TGCGCCAGCAGGTCAGGAGGGCCCGCAACAGATACGCAGTATTTT. This chain connects TRBV10-2 to TRBJ2-3; D is perhaps TRBD2 (6 bases). Germline V gene data show CDR1 as WSHSY and CDR2 as SAAADI. V dropped 6 bases and J dropped 3 bases, with 16 bases sitting between them. The CDR3 runs 15 residues.